Listed here is a single TCR beta chain. This clone came up a few times. Its antigen is still unknown. No much larger clone exists at a distance of one base, and base qualities are not known. The data stem from a study of cytomegalovirus exposure and HLA in healthy donors (dated by TCRdb to 2016 to 2017). Turning to the overall study: An earlier analysis of some 600 of the donors reported 276 Gb of sequence data and 90 million to 120 million unique TCR beta sequences obtained from some 200 million T cells. An early release covering roughly 640 HLA-typed donors comprised approximately 290 gigabases of sequencing data and some 79 million unique TCR sequences. Of the 350 to 450 genotyped donors, 65% to 90% were placed in the genetic ancestry cluster associated with self-reported Caucasian donors. The study aimed to test whether signatures of past pathogen exposure could be identified by cataloging public T cell receptors. The T cell repertoires of some 700 subjects were profiled by immunosequencing and related to cytomegalovirus serostatus. A separate validation cohort of about 110 different subjects was used in addition to the roughly 720-subject first cohort. To predict cytomegalovirus infection status, the study combined high-throughput TCR immunosequencing, statistical association of individual TCRs with disease status, and machine learning. In a later analysis, previously published TCR beta repertoires from about 640 donors were re-analyzed and high-resolution HLA genotyping was added so that TCR occurrence patterns could be studied. Rather than using new phenotypic data, the later analysis identified candidate immune exposures from TCR beta sequences and from how often those sequences occurred across donors. An earlier analysis of about 600 of the donors used high-throughput TCR beta sequencing to judge whether each TCR beta V gene segment behaved as functional or pseudogenic. Donor age, sex, ethnicity and CMV serostatus were compiled together with the repertoire data. A later genetic analysis took genome-wide SNP genotypes for about 55% of the 666 donors and used that subset as a discovery cohort. All discovery cohort repertoires had been generated on a single sequencing platform. Class I and class II HLA loci were covered by the typing at four-digit resolution. Typing coverage differed by locus: A, B, C, DRB1 and DQB1 were typed in roughly 629-630 donors, DQA1 in around 500, DPA1 in 600 to 610, and DPB1 in just under 490. Four or five DR-DQ haplotypes were handled as single units for association and clustering because linkage in the cohort was strong. Across around 400 genotyped donors of the cohort, an average of roughly 250,000 unique TCR beta nucleotide sequences per donor were sequenced, and 15% to 20% of those sequences were non-productive.

The cohort comprised more than 550 healthy bone marrow donors. At the time of sampling, all cohort members were nominally healthy, though unrecorded immune exposures were likely present. The donor tested CMV seropositive and was one of the 289 seropositive cohort members. A peripheral blood sample was provided by each donor, and peripheral blood mononuclear cells were used for TCR beta sequencing. Genomic DNA extraction from the blood cell samples was performed with the Qiagen DNeasy Blood Extraction Kit. The library was made by the immunoSEQ multiplex PCR assay. The multiplex PCR relied on a mix of 60 forward primers for TCR Vbeta segments and 13 reverse primers for TCR Jbeta segments. A multiplex PCR assay on genomic DNA amplified the CDR3 region of rearranged TCR beta genes. The Illumina HiSeq System was used to sequence the amplified TCR beta libraries as 87-base-pair reads. In the original analysis: In a later analysis, some 80 million unique TCR beta chains were counted across the 666 repertoires, and roughly 9.9 million of these chains were shared by at least two donors. Raw reads were error-corrected and collapsed into unique sequences by a nearest-neighbor algorithm in which closely related sequences were merged to remove PCR and sequencing errors. CDR3 sequences were aligned to IMGT reference sequences to assign V, D and J gene segments. For a sequence to be retained, a match of at least six nucleotides was required to both a V gene segment and a J gene segment. Rearrangements were classified as productive when the CDR3 lacked stop codons and remained in frame with V and J, and all other rearrangements were classified as non-productive. CDR3 was defined according to IMGT convention as the region running from the second conserved V-encoded cysteine to the conserved J-encoded phenylalanine. The earlier analysis of fewer than 700 of the donors excluded sequences that lacked an unambiguous match to a single V gene segment. An earlier analysis of several hundred of the donors called V segments functional above 56.7% productive rearrangements and segregating when the between-donor standard deviation exceeded 5%. To diagnose cytomegalovirus status from the catalog of TCR beta chain sequences, a statistical classification framework was built. In a later analysis, V and J genes were assigned by comparing TCR nucleotide sequences against IMGT/GENE-DB human TR gene sequences. In a later analysis, CDR3 sequences and most-parsimonious VDJ recombination scenarios were assigned using the TCRdist pipeline. In a later analysis, each TCR beta chain was defined by its CDR3 amino acid sequence together with its V-gene family, and reads lacking a unique V-gene family were excluded. A later analysis removed 550 to 700 highly shared, low-generation-probability nucleotide sequences to deal with suspected cross-contamination and a sequencing artifact. In a later analysis, a clonal expansion index for each public chain was calculated from normalized within-repertoire ranks of inferred template counts. A later analysis computed generation probabilities with a VDJ recombination model fitted to out-of-frame rearrangements, and checked the results against IGoR. In a later analysis, hypergeometric tests were used to score TCR-TCR, TCR-HLA and TCR-CMV co-occurrence, with a repertoire-size bias correction applied to TCR pairs. In a later analysis, false discovery rates were estimated by permuting HLA or CMV assignments 20 times. In a later analysis, co-occurring TCRs were grouped using DBSCAN, with TCRdist sequence similarity added in when clustering inside HLA-allele-positive subsets. For co-occurrence clustering, repertoires with fewer than 30,000 or more than 120,000 public chains were excluded, along with about five repertoires with anomalous nucleotide sharing. TCRdb stores this immuneACCESS table with in-frame sequences only. Part of the clones is absent; in the studies checked, under half of the shortfall reflects unresolved V genes, and no reason is known for the rest. The V and J calls and clone size are taken from that table; D and trimming were inferred from the DNA. The sample contains about 170,000 clones, approximately 73% of them found a single time. The ten largest clones capture 5% to 6.5% of the sample.

Study-wide conclusions, independent of this receptor: According to a later analysis, parvovirus B19, influenza, CMV and Epstein-Barr virus appeared linked to several top co-occurrence clusters. While some public TCRs were present in many individuals, most TCR sequences turned up only very rarely across donors. CMV serostatus was the only immune exposure information available for the cohort. Because some donors lacked HLA typing at each locus, the association tests relied only on the typed subset. Compared with the approximately 670-donor mean, donors in an Asian-associated ancestry cluster had fewer N-insertions in productive TCRs, according to a later genetic analysis. Compared with equally common non-associated chains, HLA-associated TCR beta chains in a later analysis were more clonally expanded and had lower generation probabilities. A later analysis found that TCR association rates varied across HLA loci, with DRB1 alleles showing the most associated TCRs and HLA-C alleles the fewest. In vitro tests confirmed that three of the cytomegalovirus-associated TCR beta chains recognize cytomegalovirus antigens. In a later analysis, most CMV-associated TCR beta chains were found to appear HLA-restricted, with HLA associations seemingly driven largely by CMV exposure. A further reported finding was that TCR beta sequences accurately predicted the HLA-A and HLA-B alleles for most subjects in the first cohort. Linkage disequilibrium might explain the correlated functional status among segregating V segments, but an unknown experimental factor could not be ruled out. Cytomegalovirus status was reported to be diagnosed by the classifier with high specificity and sensitivity in both the original and validation cohorts. Roughly uniform sequencing depth across donors was assumed in presence/absence analyses, although this assumption may not hold. In a later genetic analysis, a missense DCLRE1C variant was associated with V-gene and J-gene trimming of TCR beta chains, and the association was replicated in an independent cohort. A total of 150 or so TCR beta chains were listed by the study as associated with cytomegalovirus. The earlier analysis of approximately 590 of the donors excluded over 15 rarely observed V segments, including chromosome 9 orphons, because counts were too low. In a later analysis, 15,000 to 20,000 TCR beta sequences were associated with specific HLA alleles at a false discovery rate of 0.05. In this cohort, only TCR beta chains were sequenced, and detectable features were limited by the absence of alpha or paired-chain data. Assigning TCR associations to individual alleles was difficult when HLA alleles, especially DR and DQ, strongly co-occurred. The authors suggested that the approach could potentially be extended to other disease states and immunological phenotypes. A cluster of highly shared sequence variants was judged likely to represent a technical artifact of the sequencing pipeline. In an earlier analysis of 587 of the donors, most TCR beta V segments appeared in productive rearrangements about 87% or about 30% of the time, broadly matching IMGT annotations.

Specimen: PBMCs. This receptor was taken from a young woman in good health and CMV-seropositive.

The DNA is TGTGCCAGCAGCCAAGGGGGGGGGCACACTGAAGCTTTCTTT. Its amino acids are CASSQGGGHTEAFF. The V and J genes are TRBV4-2 and TRBJ1-1; perhaps TRBD1 is the D gene, with 6 bases matching. From the cysteine through the phenylalanine, the CDR3 covers 14 amino acids. Just the 42-base CDR3 DNA is kept, in frame starting at base 1. V was cut back by 1 base and J by 3 bases, leaving a gap of 9 bases between them. The germline V gene encodes CDR1 LGHNA and CDR2 YNFKEQ.